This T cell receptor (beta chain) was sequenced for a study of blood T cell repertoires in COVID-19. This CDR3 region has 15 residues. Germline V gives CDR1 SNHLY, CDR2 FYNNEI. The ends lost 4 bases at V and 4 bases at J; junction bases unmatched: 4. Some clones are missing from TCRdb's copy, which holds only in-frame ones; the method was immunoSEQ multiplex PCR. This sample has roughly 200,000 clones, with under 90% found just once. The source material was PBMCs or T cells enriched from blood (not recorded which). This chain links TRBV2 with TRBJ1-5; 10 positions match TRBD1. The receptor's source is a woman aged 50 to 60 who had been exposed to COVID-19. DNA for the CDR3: TGTGCCAGCAGTGGGGGACAGGGGAGGAATCAGCCCCAGCATTTT. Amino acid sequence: CASSGGQGRNQPQHF.